This T cell receptor beta chain was profiled in a study of identical twins. Trimming left V 0 bases short and J 0 bases short, with 14 bases between. The CDR3 contains 17 residues. From germline, CDR1 is ENHRY and CDR2 SYGVKD. This clonotype showed up many times. TCRdb re-derived calls from the 5' RACE reads in MiXCR, one entry per CDR3 protein. The table lists 460,000 or so distinct CDR3 sequences, 13% to 15% of them singletons, with 0.52% in the top ten. These data were likewise used in another study, on yellow fever vaccine responses in identical twins.

The sequence came from a young woman in good health. Material for sequencing was CD4+ T cells sorted from blood. This sequence joins TRBV10-3 and TRBJ2-5; D gene uncertain. In DNA form, the CDR3 reads TGTGCCATCAGTGAGTCGACTCGCACCACGAACCAAGAGACCCAGTACTTC. Its protein product is CAISESTRTTNQETQYF.